This TCR beta chain was obtained from a study of blood T cell repertoires in COVID-19. Turning to the study itself: Italy, Spain and the United States were the sources of the convalescent and acute COVID-19 samples.

CDR3 length equals 13 residues. V lost 3 bases, J lost 2 bases, and 7 bases lay in between. Germline-derived CDR1 and CDR2 are MRHNA and SNTAGT. Method: immunoSEQ multiplex PCR; TCRdb's copy keeps in-frame clones and lacks some. The table lists roughly 220,000 clones, about 80% of them singletons. The cohort comprised adults aged 18 to 89 years residing in approximately 25 US areas. Two consecutive negative NP/OP PCR tests, clearance, or resolved symptoms defined Cohort 3 recovery. The clonotype comes from a man in his forties who had recovered from COVID-19. The sample was PBMCs or T cells enriched from blood (not recorded which). The chain employs TRBV6-4 and TRBJ1-1; D remains ambiguous. CDR3 amino acids: CASSETGNTEAFF. The CDR3 bases are TGTGCCAGCAGTGAAACGGGAAACACTGAAGCTTTCTTT.